This T cell receptor (beta chain) was found in a study of T-cell memory formation after mild COVID-19. TCRalpha and TCRbeta libraries used 5'RACE with constant-segment primers and UMIs. TCRdb re-analysed the 5' RACE reads in MiXCR, keeping a single row per CDR3 protein. The top ten hold more than 3.5% of the sample, which has roughly 180,000 distinct CDR3 sequences, around a tenth seen once. Germline-derived CDR1 and CDR2 are SGHRS and YFSETQ. This CDR3 has 15 residues. J gave up 3 bases and V 5 bases, and 6 bases lay outside the gene matches. As for this clonotype: Antigen: not known.

Whole-study findings and limits: Clones that contracted clustered mainly in CM and EM if CD4+ and in EMRA if CD8+. There was a balanced CD4/CD8 profile in clones contracting day 15 to 85, and later expanders leaned CD4+.

The source of this sequence is a man between 18 and 35 years old who had mild COVID-19 (a few samples of this study predate the infection). Cell type and time point are not known. Sequencing input: PBMCs or a T cell subset sorted from them (not recorded which). The chain is built from TRBV5-1 and TRBJ2-5; 11 nucleotides agree with TRBD2. The CDR3 is CASRPTSGAKETQYF. CDR3 coding DNA: TGCGCCAGCAGGCCGACTAGCGGGGCGAAAGAGACCCAGTACTTC.